The T cell receptor beta chain described here comes from a study of T cells in women clearing cervical HPV infection. Study at large: Cases were women with histologically confirmed HPV16-related CIN3 or worse, including a couple of invasive cancers. Controls' single incident HPV16 infection cleared within 12 months without precancer. Case blood drawn at lesion detection; control blood after infection cleared.

Generated by immunoSEQ multiplex PCR, the TCRdb table keeps only in-frame clones and is missing some. This table lists approximately 26,000 clones. All donors had a single incident cervical HPV16 infection, not prevalent. Losses at the gene ends were 4 bases for V and 0 bases for J; bases not matched to a gene: 5. This CDR3 comprises 15 residues. Germline lookup yields CDR1 MNHNS and CDR2 SASEGT. With respect to this clone: With the read ending 3 residues before the CDR3 end, the germline J gene is used to fill in that end.

The sequence came from a woman between 18 and 69 years old with a cervical HPV16 infection that either progressed to CIN3+ or cleared (not recorded which). This sequence joins TRBV6-1 and TRBJ2-7; 8 bases match TRBD1. The specimen sequenced was blood buffy coat. The chain's CDR3 is CASSVGDRYSYEQYF. The sequenced part of the CDR3 DNA is TGTGCCAGCAGTGTGGGGGACAGGTACTCCTACGAG.